A single sample gave rise to the 15 T cell receptor beta chains below, sequenced in a study of control samples from healthy donors and cancer patients. Repertoires were generated with immunoSEQ multiplex PCR, while TCRdb's copy carries only in-frame clones and drops some. The repertoire holds about 160,000 clones, with around 96% as singletons. Sequencing input: blood. These TCRs come from a woman aged 25 to 45 in good health.

This sequence joins TRBV6-5 and TRBJ2-7; tentatively, D is TRBD2 (5 bases). The V gene lost 10 bases and the J gene lost 4 bases, with 14 bases spanning the gap. The CDR3 consists of 12 residues. Germline V lookup: CDR1 MNHEY, CDR2 SVGAGI. In DNA form, the CDR3 reads TGTGCCACCAGACCTACGGGATACGAGCAGTACTTC. Amino acids: CATRPTGYEQYF.

The chain joins TRBV28 to TRBJ2-5; maybe TRBD1 (6 bases). Deletions cut 6 bases from V and 5 bases from J, with 13 bases between. The germline gives CDR1 MDHEN, CDR2 SYDVKM. The CDR3 has 13 amino acids. The CDR3 bases are TGTGCCAGCAGGGAAACAGGGTTGGAGACCCAGTACTTC. Protein: CASRETGLETQYF.

This chain connects TRBV5-1 to TRBJ2-5; TRBD2 matches 8 bases. V dropped 2 bases and J dropped 5; count of bases not matched to a gene: 5. Per the germline V gene, CDR1 is SGHRS and CDR2 is YFSETQ. The CDR3 runs to 14 residues. The CDR3 DNA reads TGCGCCAGCAGCTTAGCGGGGGCGGAGGAGACCCAGTACTTC. It specifies CASSLAGAEETQYF.

The V and J genes are TRBV6-1 and TRBJ1-5; D is unclear. The CDR3 sequence is 14 residues long. The V gene lost 1 base and the J gene lost 8 bases, with 12 bases spanning the gap. Looked up from germline, CDR1 is MNHNS and CDR2 is SASEGT. CDR3 residues: CASSEGTATEPQHF. The CDR3 nucleotides read TGTGCCAGCAGTGAAGGGACCGCGACTGAGCCCCAGCATTTT.

The chain employs TRBV14 and TRBJ2-7, with a tentative D call TRBD1 (6 bases). CDR3 length: 15 residues. Deletions cut 0 bases from V and 1 base from J, with 10 bases between. CDR1 and CDR2 from the germline V gene are SGHDN and FVKESK. The CDR3 DNA reads TGTGCCAGCAGCCAAGATGAGGGGGTTTCCTACGAGCAGTACTTC. This encodes CASSQDEGVSYEQYF.

The chain couples TRBV6-6 to TRBJ2-1; D is possibly TRBD1 (6 bases). This CDR3 has 12 residues. V lost 6 bases to trimming and J lost 8 bases, with 11 bases between them. Germline CDR1 and CDR2: MNHNY and SVGAGI (reference sequence). CDR3 nucleotides: TGTGCCAGCAGCCCAGGGGTGTATGAGCAGTTCTTC. Translation gives CASSPGVYEQFF.

This chain's CDR3 is CASSRTSGRAEGGTDTQYF. Here the CDR3 DNA reads TGTGCCAGCAGTCGGACTAGCGGGAGGGCCGAGGGAGGCACAGATACGCAGTATTTT. The V gene is TRBV4-2, the J gene TRBJ2-3, with 15 bases lining up with TRBD2. The J segment lost 1 base and the V segment lost 6 bases, leaving 11 bases of the junction unmatched. The CDR3 covers 19 residues. Germline CDR1 reads LGHNA; CDR2 reads YNFKEQ.

The J gene is TRBJ1-5, the V gene TRBV28; D is uncertain. The CDR3 totals 15 residues. V was clipped by 2 bases and J by 0 bases, with 8 bases between them. Germline-derived CDR1 and CDR2 are MDHEN and SYDVKM. The CDR3 bases are TGTGCCAGCAGTTTACTATCAGATAGCAATCAGCCCCAGCATTTT. Translating it yields CASSLLSDSNQPQHF.

This sequence joins TRBV5-1 and TRBJ2-3; D could derive from TRBD1 or TRBD2 (6 bases each). Germline V gives CDR1 SGHRS, CDR2 YFSETQ. This CDR3 region has 14 residues. Trimming stripped 10 bases from V and 6 bases from J, with 21 bases between. CDR3 DNA: TGCGCCGAGTCTCTCGGGGGCTCCGGGGATACGCAGTATTTT. Residues: CAESLGGSGDTQYF.

This chain uses TRBV7-9 with TRBJ1-5, with 10 bases fitting TRBD1. This CDR3 region has 15 residues. CDR1 is SEHNR, CDR2 FQNEAQ, per germline (reference sequence). V shed 3 bases and J 7 bases; nucleotides not matched to a gene: 6. The CDR3 nucleotides read TGTGCCAGCAGCTTCGGGACAGGGGTCGGGCAGCCCCAGCATTTT. It codes for CASSFGTGVGQPQHF.

The genes are TRBV6-5 and TRBJ2-1, with TRBD1 as a possible D gene (6 bases). The CDR3 runs 12 residues. Deletions cut 5 bases from V and 11 bases from J, with 13 bases between. Germline V gene lookup returns CDR1 MNHEY and CDR2 SVGAGI. The CDR3 region is CASSLDRRKQFF. CDR3 sequence (DNA): TGTGCCAGCAGTCTAGACAGGCGGAAGCAGTTCTTC.

V and J are TRBV27 and TRBJ2-5, with D perhaps being TRBD1 or TRBD2 (5 bases each). Trimming took 3 bases from V and 5 from J, leaving 7 bases between them. Looked up from germline, CDR1 is MNHEY and CDR2 is SMNVEV (reference sequence). The length of the CDR3 is 12 residues. The CDR3, as DNA: TGTGCCAGCAGTTTCTGGGGGGAGACCCAGTACTTC. Translating it yields CASSFWGETQYF.

The chain has TRBV5-1 and TRBJ2-7; TRBD1 aligns across 8 bases. CDR1 SGHRS and CDR2 YFSETQ come from the germline V gene. The J segment lost 6 bases and the V segment lost 0 bases, leaving 2 bases of the junction unmatched. The CDR3 extends over 13 amino acids. This CDR3 reads CASSLGTGIEQYF. The CDR3, as DNA: TGCGCCAGCAGCTTGGGGACAGGGATCGAGCAGTACTTC.

The chain carries TRBV5-5 and TRBJ1-1; D is uncertain. The V and J ends lost 1 base and 2 bases respectively, with 9 bases between them. The CDR3 covers 14 residues. Germline values: CDR1 SGHKS, CDR2 YYEKEE (reference sequence). The CDR3 sequence is CASSLSQRNTEAFF. The CDR3 coding sequence is TGTGCCAGCAGCTTGTCACAGAGAAACACTGAAGCTTTCTTT.

The V and J genes are TRBV3-1 (or the pseudogene TRBV3-2) and TRBJ2-1; D may match TRBD1 or TRBD2 (6 bases each). The V end was cut by 7 bases, the J end by 5 bases, with 18 bases between. Per germline, CDR1 LGHDT and CDR2 YNNKEL (reference sequence). The CDR3 runs to 15 residues. CDR3 coding DNA: TGTGCCAGCACCCTGCGAGGGGGGACCCACAATGAGCAGTTCTTC. Protein product: CASTLRGGTHNEQFF.